These 8 T cell receptor beta chains came from one sample sequenced in a study of cytomegalovirus exposure and HLA in healthy donors. Use of 60 Vbeta and 13 Jbeta primers characterized the PCR. The table came from immunoSEQ multiplex PCR; TCRdb's copy has only in-frame clones and leaves some out. This sample yields under 200,000 clones, of which around four fifths are seen a single time; around 2% belongs to the top ten. The sample comprised PBMCs. The origin of the receptors is a man between 18 and 35 years old in good health and CMV-seronegative.

The chain combines TRBV4-1 with TRBJ1-3; D possibly corresponds to TRBD1 (6 bases). Germline-derived CDR1 and CDR2 are MGHRA and YSYEKL. The ends were cut back, 4 bases at V and 3 bases at J, with 13 bases in the middle. The CDR3 is 15 amino acids. The CDR3 protein is CASSPHRDIGNTIYF. The DNA of the CDR3 is TGCGCCAGCAGCCCCCACAGGGACATTGGAAACACCATATATTTT.

The V and J genes are TRBV5-5 and TRBJ2-7; TRBD1 agrees at 7 bases. With 3 bases clipped from V and 0 bases from J, the junction kept 6 bases outside the gene matches. The CDR3 loop spans 15 amino acids. Germline CDR1 is SGHKS and CDR2 is YYEKEE (reference sequence). The CDR3 DNA sequence: TGTGCCAGCAGCTGGACAGGAGACCTCTCCTACGAGCAGTACTTC. This gives the protein CASSWTGDLSYEQYF.

The chain recombines TRBV9 with TRBJ2-7; 11 positions match TRBD2. The V gene end was trimmed by 0 bases and the J gene end by 6 bases; junction bases not matched to a gene: 8. Germline V gene sequence: CDR1 SGDLS, CDR2 YYNGEE. The CDR3 loop spans 16 amino acids. This CDR3 is CASSVVELAGEGEQYF. The CDR3 DNA reads TGTGCCAGCAGCGTAGTAGAACTAGCGGGAGAGGGCGAGCAGTACTTC.

The chain has TRBV13 and TRBJ1-2; no firm D call. The germline CDR1 and CDR2 sequences are PRHDT and FYEKMQ (reference sequence). Trimming left V 1 base short and J 7 bases short, with 7 bases between. The CDR3 sequence is 12 residues long. The CDR3 DNA reads as TGTGCCAGCAGCTTAGCACAGAGTGGCTACACCTTC. It encodes CASSLAQSGYTF.

The chain uses TRBV9 and TRBJ2-2; D is possibly TRBD1 (6 bases). The CDR3 extends over 17 amino acids. V was pared by 2 bases and J by 1 base, with 15 bases between. The germline gives CDR1 SGDLS, CDR2 YYNGEE. The CDR3 DNA reads as TGTGCCAGCAGCGTCCCGACGGGACAAGTGAACACCGGGGAGCTGTTTTTT. This gives the protein CASSVPTGQVNTGELFF. The full variable domain, with the rest looked up from reference TRBV9 and TRBJ2-2, is DSGVTQTPKHLITATGQRVTLRCSPRSGDLSVYWYQQSLDQGLQFLIQYYNGEERAKGNILERFSAQQFPDLHSELNLSSLELGDSALYFCASSVPTGQVNTGELFFGEGSRLTVL.

The chain has TRBV29-1 and TRBJ1-1, with D uncertain. Trimming pared 0 bases from V and 2 bases from J, leaving 10 bases between. The CDR3 length is 14 residues. Germline-derived CDR1 and CDR2 are SQVTM and ANQGSEA. CDR3 amino acids: CSVEERRGNTEAFF. The CDR3 nucleotides read TGCAGCGTTGAAGAGAGGCGGGGAAACACTGAAGCTTTCTTT.

The chain carries TRBV28 and TRBJ2-7, with 8 nucleotides matching TRBD1. In germline, CDR1 is MDHEN, CDR2 SYDVKM. CDR3 length equals 15 residues. V dropped 10 bases and J dropped 0; count of bases not matched to a gene: 11. CDR3 nucleotides: TGTGCCACCGACTTCGGGACAGGTGGCTCCTACGAGCAGTACTTC. As protein: CATDFGTGGSYEQYF.

There are a few counts of this clone. The chain combines TRBV10-3 with TRBJ2-7, with D unresolved. The germline gives CDR1 ENHRY, CDR2 SYGVKD. There are 15 residues in the CDR3. Deletions cut 4 bases from V and 5 bases from J, with 18 bases between. Here the CDR3 reads CAISARLLAPDEQYF. CDR3 nucleotides: TGTGCCATCAGTGCGCGCCTGTTAGCCCCGGACGAGCAGTACTTC.